A single sample is the source of the 27 T cell receptor beta chains below, sequenced in a study of T cell clonotyping in hematopoietic cell transplantation. Clones were sequenced by immunoSEQ multiplex PCR, and TCRdb holds only the in-frame ones, with some missing. The data show 14,000 or so clones, with 62% seen just once and approximately 9.8% held by the top ten. Specimen: PBMCs. All receptors derive from a human donor who either received an allogeneic hematopoietic cell transplant for a myeloid malignancy or was a related donor (not recorded which). Some clones in this sample may be carry-over from other donors' samples.

This clone was picked up a small number of times. The chain's CDR3 is CASSPQNPPGNEQYF. The CDR3 nucleotides read TGTGCCAGCAGCCCTCAGAACCCCCCCGGGAACGAGCAGTACTTC. The rearrangement joins TRBV7-8 to TRBJ2-7, with D perhaps matching TRBD2 (5 bases). This CDR3 spans 15 amino acids. The V gene's germline CDR1 is SGHVS and CDR2 FQNEAQ. V lost 5 bases, J lost 5 bases, and 19 bases lay in between.

V and J are TRBV2 and TRBJ2-7, with 8 nucleotides matching TRBD1. This CDR3 spans 13 amino acids. V was clipped by 7 bases and J by 3 bases; unmatched bases: 5. CDR1 is SNHLY, CDR2 FYNNEI, per germline. This chain's CDR3 is CASTGGQGYEQYF. The CDR3 DNA reads as TGTGCCAGCACCGGCGGACAGGGCTACGAGCAGTACTTC.

This clone was seen a few times. The chain joins TRBV19 to TRBJ1-5; the match to TRBD1 covers 7 bases. Germline values: CDR1 LNHDA, CDR2 SQIVND (reference sequence). Trimming took 4 bases from V and 6 from J; bases not matched to a gene: 6. This CDR3 has 14 amino acids. CDR3 protein: CASSSDRVSQPQHF. CDR3 in DNA: TGTGCCAGTAGTAGCGACAGGGTCAGTCAGCCCCAGCATTTT. The whole variable domain, filled in from reference TRBV19 and TRBJ1-5, reads DGGITQSPKYLFRKEGQNVTLSCEQNLNHDAMYWYRQDPGQGLRLIYYSQIVNDFQKGDIAEGYSVSREKKESFPLTVTSAQKNPTAFYLCASSSDRVSQPQHFGDGTRLSIL.

The chain links TRBV7-8 to TRBJ1-1; D is unclear. CDR1 SGHVS and CDR2 FQNEAQ come from the germline V gene. V lost 5 bases, J lost 8 bases, and 15 bases lay in between. This CDR3 has 13 residues. CDR3 in amino acids: CASSTLPGSEAFF. The CDR3 bases are TGTGCCAGCAGCACCCTCCCAGGTTCCGAAGCTTTCTTT.

This chain links TRBV11-3 with TRBJ1-2; maybe TRBD1 (6 bases). CDR1 is SGHNT, CDR2 YENEEA, per germline. Trimming pared 5 bases from V and 8 bases from J, leaving 12 bases between. The CDR3 runs 12 residues. The CDR3 is CASSHGTFGYTF. CDR3 nucleotides: TGTGCCAGCAGCCACGGGACATTCGGCTACACCTTC.

The V gene is TRBV28, the J gene TRBJ1-4; D possibly corresponds to TRBD1 (6 bases). The germline V gene has CDR1 MDHEN and CDR2 SYDVKM. This CDR3 comprises 15 residues. The V and J ends lost 6 bases and 3 bases respectively, with 14 bases between them. CDR3 nucleotides: TGTGCCAGCAGCGGGGGGGGCGGGCCTAATGAAAAACTGTTTTTT. It is translated as CASSGGGGPNEKLFF. The variable domain in full, with the rest retrieved from reference TRBV28 and TRBJ1-4, is DVKVTQSSRYLVKRTGEKVFLECVQDMDHENMFWYRQDPGLGLRLIYFSYDVKMKEKGDIPEGYSVSREKKERFSLILESASTNQTSMYLCASSGGGGPNEKLFFGSGTQLSVL.

Remarks on this clone: At one end, the junction sequence differs from germline, possibly due to a read error. This chain links TRBV9 with TRBJ2-5; D could derive from TRBD1 or TRBD2 (5 bases each). This CDR3 region has 15 residues. CDR1 and CDR2 (germline): SGDLS, YYNGEE. CDR3 DNA: TGTGCCAGCGGCGTAGGGGCCGACAGAGGGGAGACCCAGTACTTC. Residues: CASGVGADRGETQYF. Variable domain in full (rest from reference TRBV9 and TRBJ2-5): DSGVTQTPKHLITATGQRVTLRCSPRSGDLSVYWYQQSLDQGLQFLIQYYNGEERAKGNILERFSAQQFPDLHSELNLSSLELGDSALYFCASGVGADRGETQYFGPGTRLLVL.

This clone has a handful of counts. One junction end disagrees with the germline gene, perhaps due to a read error. This rearrangement joins TRBV30 to TRBJ2-1; D not resolved. The germline V gene encodes CDR1 GTSNPN and CDR2 SVGIG (reference sequence). CDR3 size: 12 residues. CDR3 sequence reads: CAWTPNHNGQFF. In DNA form, the CDR3 reads TGTGCCTGGACACCCAATCACAATGGGCAGTTCTTC.

J is TRBJ2-7 and V is TRBV30, with D unresolved. The V and J ends lost 1 base and 4 bases respectively, with 8 bases between them. Germline assignment: CDR1 GTSNPN and CDR2 SVGIG (reference sequence). This CDR3 comprises 12 residues. The chain's CDR3 is CAWSGSPYEQYF. The CDR3 nucleotides read TGTGCCTGGAGTGGGAGTCCATACGAGCAGTACTTC.

This clone was seen a few times. J is TRBJ1-2 and V is TRBV7-2, with D possibly TRBD1 on 5 matching bases. Germline CDR1 SGHTA, CDR2 FQGNSA. The CDR3 has 16 residues. V lost 1 base and J lost 0, with 12 bases in between. CDR3 sequence reads: CASSLGGEAANYGYTF. The CDR3 DNA reads TGTGCCAGCAGCTTAGGGGGGGAGGCAGCTAACTATGGCTACACCTTC.

The J gene is TRBJ1-2, the V gene TRBV30; 8 nucleotides match TRBD1. V shed 3 bases and J 8 bases; nucleotides not matched to a gene: 2. This CDR3 contains 11 residues. Germline CDR1 reads GTSNPN; CDR2 reads SVGIG (reference sequence). The CDR3 DNA sequence: TGTGCCTGGAGCCGGGACAGGGGCTACACCTTC. Protein: CAWSRDRGYTF. The full variable domain, in which reference TRBV30 and TRBJ1-2 provide the parts outside the CDR3, is SQTIHQWPATLVQPVGSPLSLECTVEGTSNPNLYWYRQAAGRGLQLLFYSVGIGQISSEVPQNLSASRPQDRQFILSSKKLLLSDSGFYLCAWSRDRGYTFGSGTRLTVV.

This clone was counted only a few times. The V gene is TRBV29-1, the J gene TRBJ2-2; 10 nucleotides align to TRBD1. This CDR3 spans 16 amino acids. CDR1 and CDR2 (germline): SQVTM, ANQGSEA. Trimming cost V 2 bases and J 5 bases; bases outside gene matches: 8. The CDR3 sequence: CSVESGTGVGTGELFF. Here the CDR3 DNA reads TGCAGCGTTGAATCCGGGACAGGGGTAGGGACCGGGGAGCTGTTTTTT.

The chain uses TRBV6-6 and TRBJ1-5; possibly TRBD1 for D (5 bases). The V gene lost 8 bases and the J gene lost 0 bases, with 14 bases spanning the gap. This CDR3 has 15 amino acids. Germline CDR1 reads MNHNY; CDR2 reads SVGAGI (reference sequence). The CDR3 protein is CASGTATASNQPQHF. The CDR3 DNA reads as TGTGCCAGCGGGACCGCGACAGCTAGCAATCAGCCCCAGCATTTT.

This clone was detected a few times. The chain has TRBV7-9 and TRBJ2-2; D is unresolved. Trimming took 0 bases from V and 7 from J, leaving 9 bases between them. Per the germline V gene, CDR1 is SEHNR and CDR2 is FQNEAQ (reference sequence). The CDR3 contains 14 residues. The CDR3 DNA reads TGTGCCAGCAGCTTAGCCGAGATGCACGGGGAGCTGTTTTTT. Amino acid sequence: CASSLAEMHGELFF.

This clone was observed a single time. This chain connects TRBV27 to TRBJ2-3; D remains ambiguous. V shed 0 bases and J shed 3 bases, with 4 bases lying between them. The CDR3 has 13 amino acids. CDR1 and CDR2 from the germline V gene are MNHEY and SMNVEV (reference sequence). The CDR3 spells CASSLSETDTQYF. As DNA, the CDR3 is TGTGCCAGCAGTTTATCGGAGACAGATACGCAGTATTTT.

V gene TRBV7-2 combines with J gene TRBJ1-2; 10 bases line up with TRBD1. Trimming at V came to 6 bases and at J to 7 bases, leaving 11 bases not matched to a gene. Germline loops: CDR1 SGHTA, CDR2 FQGNSA. The CDR3 consists of 15 residues. CDR3 DNA: TGTGCCAGCAGTCCTGTGATTGGGACAGGGGTTGGCTACACCTTC. As protein: CASSPVIGTGVGYTF.

This chain connects TRBV11-3 to TRBJ2-7; 12 bases fit TRBD1. The junction had 5 bases not matched to a gene; V was cut back by 5 bases and J by 9 bases. CDR3 size: 13 residues. Germline values: CDR1 SGHNT, CDR2 YENEEA. CDR3 sequence reads: CASSLGTGGWQYF. Written as DNA, the CDR3 is TGTGCCAGCAGCCTGGGGACAGGGGGCTGGCAGTACTTC.

The chain recombines TRBV4-3 with TRBJ2-3; 8 bases line up with TRBD2. V lost 3 bases, J lost 4 bases, and 3 bases stayed unmatched. Germline V gives CDR1 LGHNA, CDR2 YSLEER. CDR3 length: 14 residues. CDR3 protein: CASSQRLASDTQYF. The CDR3 DNA follows: TGCGCCAGCAGCCAGAGACTAGCGTCAGATACGCAGTATTTT.

By its share, this clone is medium-sized. V is TRBV29-1 and J is TRBJ2-1, with 9 bases fitting TRBD1. V dropped 6 bases and J dropped 7; count of bases not matched to a gene: 10. The CDR3 has 14 amino acids. The V gene's germline CDR1 is SQVTM and CDR2 ANQGSEA. The CDR3 DNA sequence: TGCAGCGTGACAACCTACAGGGGGCAAAATGAGCAGTTCTTC. The encoded protein is CSVTTYRGQNEQFF.

This clone has a single count. V and J are TRBV28 and TRBJ1-1; D is undetermined. The germline CDR1 and CDR2 sequences are MDHEN and SYDVKM. The CDR3 covers 11 residues. Trimming left V 6 bases short and J 3 bases short, with 5 bases between. This CDR3 is CASSLYTEAFF. In DNA form, the CDR3 reads TGTGCCAGCAGCCTTTACACTGAAGCTTTCTTT.

This chain joins TRBV28 and TRBJ2-5, with D possibly being TRBD2 (7 bases). V lost 5 bases to trimming and J lost 4 bases, with 14 bases between them. CDR3 length: 14 amino acids. Germline CDR1 and CDR2: MDHEN and SYDVKM. CDR3 sequence (DNA): TGTGCCAGCAGTATCCCCGGGGGGCGAGAGACCCAGTACTTC. Its protein product is CASSIPGGRETQYF.

V is TRBV5-6 and J is TRBJ1-1, with 9 bases identical to TRBD1. V trimming: 4 bases; J trimming: 1 base; junction bases outside the gene matches: 14. Germline V CDR1 and CDR2: SGHDT, YYEEEE. The CDR3 length is 18 residues. CDR3: CASSQTGGWAMRNTEAFF. The CDR3 nucleotides read TGTGCCAGCAGCCAGACAGGGGGGTGGGCGATGCGGAACACTGAAGCTTTCTTT.

The V gene is TRBV30, the J gene TRBJ1-2; D ambiguous. Trimming removed 3 bases at V and 0 bases at J, with 14 bases between. Germline CDR1 is GTSNPN and CDR2 is SVGIG (reference sequence). The CDR3 has 15 residues. The CDR3 bases are TGTGCCTGGAGAGTGGGCGGAACACCTAACTATGGCTACACCTTC. Translating gives CAWRVGGTPNYGYTF.

The chain carries TRBV4-1 and TRBJ2-7; 7 bases agree with TRBD1. Germline loops: CDR1 MGHRA, CDR2 YSYEKL. The CDR3 extends over 13 amino acids. J gave up 2 bases and V 4 bases, and 2 bases lay outside the gene matches. CDR3 amino acids: CASSPTGAYEQYF. DNA of the CDR3: TGCGCCAGCAGCCCCACAGGGGCCTACGAGCAGTACTTC.

In this sample, this clone turned up once. J is TRBJ1-5 and V is TRBV30; no clear D. The V and J ends lost 8 bases and 6 bases respectively, with 20 bases between them. The CDR3 is made up of 14 amino acids. CDR1 and CDR2 (germline): GTSNPN, SVGIG (reference sequence). As DNA, the CDR3 is TGTGCCCGACCGGCGGGGAGTCTAGCTCAGCCCCAGCATTTT. This translates into CARPAGSLAQPQHF.

This chain links TRBV30 with TRBJ2-5; D unclear. The ends were cut back, 1 base at V and 2 bases at J, with 14 bases in the middle. The CDR3 is made up of 15 amino acids. The V gene's germline CDR1 is GTSNPN and CDR2 SVGIG (reference sequence). The CDR3, as DNA: TGTGCCTGGAGTGACCCACCGCAATCGCAAGAGACCCAGTACTTC. Protein product: CAWSDPPQSQETQYF.

The J gene is TRBJ1-6, the V gene TRBV5-1; D is possibly TRBD1 (5 bases). Germline V gives CDR1 SGHRS, CDR2 YFSETQ. CDR3 size: 15 residues. Between the trimmed V and J ends, which lost 0 bases and 9 bases, there was a span of 13 bases. The DNA of the CDR3 is TGCGCCAGCAGCTTGGAAGACGGGGGAATTTCACCCCTCCACTTT. As protein: CASSLEDGGISPLHF.